This TCR beta chain was found in a study of cytomegalovirus exposure and HLA in healthy donors. General observations from the study: High sensitivity and specificity were reportedly achieved when the classifier diagnosed cytomegalovirus status. The study designated over 150 TCR beta chains cytomegalovirus-associated.

J gave up 4 bases and V 4 bases, and 4 bases lay outside the gene matches. CDR1 SGHRS and CDR2 YFSETQ come from the germline V gene. The CDR3 runs 14 residues. With regard to this clone: Its target is not known.

This table comes from immunoSEQ multiplex PCR, and its TCRdb copy is limited to in-frame clones, with some not included. Found here are about 310,000 clones, 88% of them singletons; the top ten hold about 0.96%. The TCR sequence derives from a man aged 30 to 39 in good health and CMV-seronegative. The chain links TRBV5-1 to TRBJ2-7; 11 bases match TRBD1. Sequencing used PBMCs. The CDR3 region has the DNA TGCGCCAGCAGCCGGACAGGGGGCGCGTACGAGCAGTACTTC. Amino acids: CASSRTGGAYEQYF.